The clone carrying this T cell receptor (beta chain) was recorded a few times. Antigen specificity is unknown. The data stem from a study of CD8 T cells in ankylosing spondylitis. Study-wide findings and caveats: Previous work reported some of these motif variants in the synovial fluid and blood of reactive arthritis. Characteristic of ankylosing spondylitis blood, it appeared, was a TCR beta motif comprising several highly homologous variants.

MiXCR, run by TCRdb on the 5' RACE reads, gives a single entry per CDR3 protein. In the table there are roughly 250,000 distinct CDR3 sequences, over 8.5% of which are singletons. The CDR3 is made up of 17 amino acids. V shed 6 bases and J 5 bases; nucleotides not matched to a gene: 13. V and J are TRBV12-3 or TRBV12-4 and TRBJ2-2; 9 nucleotides agree with TRBD1. This TCR came from a male donor with ankylosing spondylitis or in good health (not recorded which). Sequencing was done on a sample of blood, either unsorted or a sorted T cell fraction (not recorded which). CDR3 in amino acids: CASRHPSRTGETGELFF. CDR3 coding DNA: TGTGCCAGCAGACACCCATCACGGACAGGGGAAACCGGGGAGCTGTTTTTT.